This T cell receptor beta chain was observed in a study of monozygotic twins with inflammatory bowel disease. General study results and limits: Researchers reported no repertoire similarity difference between concordant and discordant twins, possibly from limited power. Differing immunosuppressive treatments may have added variability to patient repertoires.

Concerning this clonotype itself: Its antigen is not identified.

The germline V gene has CDR1 WSHSY and CDR2 SAAADI. This CDR3 spans 12 amino acids. TCRdb reanalyzed the 5' RACE reads, giving one entry per CDR3 protein sequence and no DNA. In total, the table holds about 380,000 distinct CDR3 sequences. The chain joins TRBV10-2 to TRBJ2-5; TCRdb's assignment of TRBD1 cannot be checked, as there is no DNA. The sequencing input was blood. The sequence derives from a human donor with ulcerative colitis or Crohn's disease, or a healthy co-twin of an affected twin (not recorded which). The CDR3 loop is CASRQPRGTQYF.